Below, 29 T cell receptor beta chains from the same sample are listed, as sequenced in a study of siplizumab effects on memory and regulatory T cells. Sequenced by immunoSEQ multiplex PCR; TCRdb stores in-frame clones only, minus some. The profile shows about 100,000 clones, over 90% of them singletons. The material sequenced was Tregs sorted from blood. All receptors derive from a human donor in good health.

The genes are TRBV5-1 and TRBJ2-7; D unresolved. The CDR3 has 14 amino acids. Germline V CDR1 and CDR2: SGHRS, YFSETQ. The V and J ends lost 3 bases and 3 bases respectively, with 13 bases between them. DNA of the CDR3: TGCGCCAGCAGCTCACACCCGGGCATCTACGAGCAGTACTTC. It translates to CASSSHPGIYEQYF.

The rearrangement joins TRBV7-9 to TRBJ2-5; D could derive from TRBD1 or TRBD2 (5 bases each). Per the germline V gene, CDR1 is SEHNR and CDR2 is FQNEAQ (reference sequence). The CDR3 sequence is 11 residues long. Between the trimmed V and J ends, which lost 3 bases and 11 bases, there was a span of 10 bases. CDR3 bases: TGTGCCAGCAGCTTGATGGGGGAGCAGTACTTC. Its protein product is CASSLMGEQYF.

The CDR3 sequence: CASKSSTDTQYF. The CDR3, as DNA: TGTGCCAGCAAAAGTAGCACAGATACGCAGTATTTT. This chain uses TRBV2 with TRBJ2-3; no firm D call. V lost 7 bases, J lost 0 bases, and 5 bases lay in between. Germline-derived CDR1 and CDR2 are SNHLY and FYNNEI. CDR3 length: 12 amino acids.

V usage is TRBV14 and J usage is TRBJ1-2, with 9 bases aligning to TRBD1. Germline CDR1 and CDR2: SGHDN and FVKESK. The J segment lost 5 bases and the V segment lost 1 base, leaving 5 bases of the junction unmatched. The length of the CDR3 is 15 residues. Here the CDR3 reads CASSQAGTGIYGYTF. The CDR3 nucleotides read TGTGCCAGCAGCCAAGCCGGGACAGGGATATATGGCTACACCTTC.

The chain carries TRBV5-1 and TRBJ2-3; 7 bases line up with TRBD1. V lost 0 bases to trimming and J lost 3 bases; unmatched junction nucleotides: 10. The germline CDR1 and CDR2 sequences are SGHRS and YFSETQ. The CDR3 is made up of 17 amino acids. The CDR3 protein is CASSLARTGSFTDTQYF. The CDR3 DNA reads TGCGCCAGCAGCTTGGCCCGGACAGGCTCATTTACAGATACGCAGTATTTT.

This chain uses TRBV6-1 with TRBJ2-7; D may be TRBD1 (5 bases). Per germline, CDR1 MNHNS and CDR2 SASEGT. The CDR3 extends over 13 amino acids. Trimming pared 6 bases from V and 2 bases from J, leaving 11 bases between. In nucleotides, the CDR3 is TGTGCCAGCAGAGAGACAGTCGCCTACGAGCAGTACTTC. Its protein product is CASRETVAYEQYF.

CDR3 sequence reads: CASSEVGSQPQHF. CDR3 nucleotide sequence: TGTGCCAGCAGTGAAGTGGGGAGTCAGCCCCAGCATTTT. The chain uses TRBV6-1 and TRBJ1-5; D not resolved. CDR1 and CDR2 (germline): MNHNS, SASEGT. V was cut by 1 base and J by 6 bases, with 7 bases left in between. This CDR3 spans 13 amino acids.

The rearrangement joins TRBV2 to TRBJ2-1, with D perhaps TRBD2 (5 bases). CDR1 and CDR2 from the germline V gene are SNHLY and FYNNEI. The CDR3 is made up of 14 amino acids. V was clipped by 8 bases and J by 1 base, with 12 bases between them. CDR3 loop: CASYGLSSYNEQFF. The CDR3 nucleotides are TGTGCCAGCTATGGACTCAGTTCCTACAATGAGCAGTTCTTC.

CDR3 DNA sequence: TGTGCCAGCAGAACTGGACTAGCGGGTGTTTTGGATACGCAGTATTTT. Translation gives CASRTGLAGVLDTQYF. The rearrangement uses TRBV2 and TRBJ2-3, with 11 bases aligning to TRBD2. V was pared by 6 bases and J by 6 bases, with 11 bases of the junction left unmatched. From germline, CDR1 is SNHLY and CDR2 FYNNEI. The CDR3 sequence is 16 residues long.

V usage is TRBV7-3 and J usage is TRBJ2-1, with a possible D match to TRBD2 (5 bases). V lost 0 bases, J lost 8 bases, and 11 bases lay in between. Germline V gene lookup returns CDR1 SGHTA and CDR2 FQGTGA. CDR3 size: 14 residues. CDR3 in amino acids: CASSLTASGYEQFF. CDR3 DNA sequence: TGTGCCAGCAGCTTAACAGCCAGCGGCTATGAGCAGTTCTTC.

The chain carries TRBV4-3 and TRBJ2-3; D is unresolved. The CDR3 runs to 14 residues. The V and J ends lost 0 bases and 0 bases respectively, with 4 bases between them. Germline V gives CDR1 LGHNA, CDR2 YSLEER. The CDR3 DNA is TGCGCCAGCAGCCAAGACCGGAGCACAGATACGCAGTATTTT. Protein sequence: CASSQDRSTDTQYF.

This chain links TRBV15 with TRBJ1-3, with D uncertain. The germline CDR1 and CDR2 sequences are LNHNV and YYDKDF (reference sequence). CDR3 length: 16 amino acids. The V and J ends lost 0 bases and 4 bases respectively, with 13 bases between them. CDR3: CATSRDRADLGNTIYF. DNA for the CDR3: TGTGCCACCAGCAGAGATAGAGCGGATTTAGGAAACACCATATATTTT.

The rearrangement uses TRBV5-1 and TRBJ2-5; D is possibly TRBD1 (6 bases). V was cut by 0 bases and J by 5 bases, with 11 bases left in between. The CDR3 length is 14 residues. Germline V gene sequence: CDR1 SGHRS, CDR2 YFSETQ. The CDR3 DNA is TGCGCCAGCAGCTTGGGGGGGCCAGGGGAGACCCAGTACTTC. It specifies CASSLGGPGETQYF. The whole variable domain, filled in from reference TRBV5-1 and TRBJ2-5, reads KAGVTQTPRYLIKTRGQQVTLSCSPISGHRSVSWYQQTPGQGLQFLFEYFSETQRNKGNFPGRFSGRQFSNSRSEMNVSTLELGDSALYLCASSLGGPGETQYFGPGTRLLVL.

The gene calls are TRBV4-3 and TRBJ2-5; no clear D. This CDR3 is built from 13 residues. Germline V CDR1 and CDR2: LGHNA, YSLEER. The ends were cut back, 1 base at V and 7 bases at J, with 10 bases in the middle. Here the CDR3 reads CASSQVDSGTQYF. As DNA, the CDR3 is TGCGCCAGCAGCCAAGTTGACTCGGGGACCCAGTACTTC.

The chain has TRBV4-1 and TRBJ1-1, with 9 positions matching TRBD1. Germline V gene sequence: CDR1 MGHRA, CDR2 YSYEKL. V shed 4 bases and J 0 bases; nucleotides not matched to a gene: 6. This CDR3 has 16 amino acids. The CDR3 bases are TGCGCCAGCAGCCGGGGGACAGGGTGGATGAACACTGAAGCTTTCTTT. Translated: CASSRGTGWMNTEAFF.

The V and J genes are TRBV18 and TRBJ1-3, with D unresolved. The CDR3 has 16 residues. The V end was cut by 3 bases, the J end by 0 bases, with 12 bases between. CDR1 is KGHSH and CDR2 is LQKENI in the germline V gene. The CDR3 bases are TGTGCCAGCTCACCTCCGGGAAGCTACTCTGGAAACACCATATATTTT. This translates into CASSPPGSYSGNTIYF. The complete variable domain, with remaining parts taken from reference TRBV18 and TRBJ1-3, reads NAGVMQNPRHLVRRRGQEARLRCSPMKGHSHVYWYRQLPEEGLKFMVYLQKENIIDESGMPKERFSAEFPKEGPSILRIQQVVRGDSAAYFCASSPPGSYSGNTIYFGEGSWLTVV.

This clone showed up just a few times. The gene calls are TRBV11-2 and TRBJ1-1; no definite D call. V was clipped by 3 bases and J by 4 bases, with 6 bases between them. CDR1 and CDR2 (germline): SGHAT, FQNNGV. The CDR3 loop spans 12 amino acids. CDR3 loop: CASSLDRTEAFF. CDR3 sequence (DNA): TGTGCCAGCAGCTTGGACCGCACTGAAGCTTTCTTT.

This chain links TRBV30 with TRBJ1-3; D unclear. The CDR3 runs 11 residues. The V end lost 4 bases, the J end lost 4 bases, and 5 bases lay between the germline ends. Germline CDR1 reads GTSNPN; CDR2 reads SVGIG (reference sequence). The DNA of the CDR3 is TGTGCCTGGATTGGAGGAAACACCATATATTTT. It yields the protein CAWIGGNTIYF. The variable domain in full, with the rest retrieved from reference TRBV30 and TRBJ1-3, is SQTIHQWPATLVQPVGSPLSLECTVEGTSNPNLYWYRQAAGRGLQLLFYSVGIGQISSEVPQNLSASRPQDRQFILSSKKLLLSDSGFYLCAWIGGNTIYFGEGSWLTVV.

The J gene is TRBJ1-6, the V gene TRBV6-1, with 11 nucleotides matching TRBD1. The V segment lost 8 bases and the J segment 8 bases; nucleotides outside the gene matches: 8. The CDR3 runs to 15 residues. Germline V gives CDR1 MNHNS, CDR2 SASEGT. For the CDR3, the DNA is TGTGCCAGCCTTCCGGGACAGGGGGTTTATTCACCCCTCCACTTT. Protein product: CASLPGQGVYSPLHF.

The V and J genes are TRBV6-5 and TRBJ2-5; D call uncertain. Germline CDR1 MNHEY, CDR2 SVGAGI. The CDR3 runs 12 residues. Trimming cost V 6 bases and J 4 bases, with 9 bases left between them. The CDR3 bases are TGTGCCAGCAGGCAGGCAGGAGAGACCCAGTACTTC. Translating it yields CASRQAGETQYF.

This sequence joins TRBV5-4 and TRBJ2-3, with TRBD2 matching 10 bases. Germline-derived CDR1 and CDR2 are SGHNT and YYREEE (reference sequence). V shed 1 base and J 2 bases; nucleotides not matched to a gene: 1. The CDR3 spans 15 residues. The CDR3 DNA reads as TGTGCCAGCAGCTTGACTAGCGGGGTCACAGATACGCAGTATTTT. This codes for CASSLTSGVTDTQYF.

A few counts support this clone. The chain links TRBV2 to TRBJ1-1; D unresolved. The CDR3 sequence is 12 residues long. Trimming removed 3 bases at V and 1 base at J, with 3 bases between. CDR1 SNHLY and CDR2 FYNNEI come from the germline V gene. The CDR3 DNA reads as TGTGCCAGCAGTGACGAGAACACTGAAGCTTTCTTT. This codes for CASSDENTEAFF.

This clone was observed a handful of times. The CDR3 nucleotides are TGTGCCCTCCTAGGACGGCCTAATTCACCCCTCCACTTT. Its translation is CALLGRPNSPLHF. The rearrangement joins TRBV30 to TRBJ1-6; no clear D. The CDR3 has 13 amino acids. V was pared by 8 bases and J by 6 bases, with 14 bases between. CDR1 is GTSNPN, CDR2 SVGIG, per germline (reference sequence).

This chain connects TRBV13 to TRBJ2-7; weak D call: TRBD2 (5 bases). V was clipped by 0 bases and J by 2 bases, with 11 bases between them. Germline V lookup: CDR1 PRHDT, CDR2 FYEKMQ (reference sequence). The CDR3 extends over 15 amino acids. The CDR3 sequence: CASSLGRGPTYEQYF. The CDR3 coding sequence is TGTGCCAGCAGCTTAGGCCGAGGGCCCACCTACGAGCAGTACTTC.

The J gene is TRBJ1-2, the V gene TRBV7-8, with D uncertain. V was trimmed by 5 bases and J by 4 bases, leaving 17 bases between them. Germline CDR1 reads SGHVS; CDR2 reads FQNEAQ. CDR3 size: 15 residues. The CDR3 DNA reads as TGTGCCAGCAGCCCAACACCAATATCACCCTATGGCTACACCTTC. Encoded protein: CASSPTPISPYGYTF.

V and J are TRBV7-8 and TRBJ1-1; weak D call: TRBD1 (6 bases). The V end lost 2 bases, the J end lost 3 bases, and 13 bases lay between the germline ends. Germline values: CDR1 SGHVS, CDR2 FQNEAQ. The CDR3 is 15 residues long. CDR3 in DNA: TGTGCCAGCAGCTTATTCGGGGGCCGGTACACTGAAGCTTTCTTT. It specifies CASSLFGGRYTEAFF.

CDR3 amino acids: CASSFPGAAANYGYTF. CDR3 DNA sequence: TGTGCCAGCAGCTTCCCTGGGGCCGCAGCTAACTATGGCTACACCTTC. This chain joins TRBV5-4 and TRBJ1-2; D is possibly TRBD1 (5 bases). CDR3 length: 16 amino acids. CDR1 SGHNT and CDR2 YYREEE come from the germline V gene (reference sequence). Trimming left V 2 bases short and J 0 bases short, with 14 bases between.

The chain uses TRBV27 and TRBJ2-3, with 10 bases aligning to TRBD2. The V segment lost 10 bases and the J segment 2 bases; nucleotides outside the gene matches: 12. The V gene's germline CDR1 is MNHEY and CDR2 SMNVEV (reference sequence). There are 16 residues in the CDR3. The CDR3 reads CATLPLGLADTDTQYF. Written as DNA, the CDR3 is TGTGCCACACTGCCCCTCGGACTAGCGGACACAGATACGCAGTATTTT.

This chain connects TRBV2 to TRBJ2-7; a weak D match, TRBD1 (5 bases). Germline V gene data show CDR1 as SNHLY and CDR2 as FYNNEI. V was pared by 10 bases and J by 2 bases, with 15 bases between. The CDR3 is made up of 13 amino acids. This chain's CDR3 is CATQGAVAYEQYF. CDR3 in DNA: TGTGCCACCCAAGGGGCGGTGGCCTACGAGCAGTACTTC.